This T cell receptor (beta chain) was documented in a study of identical twins. The table lists this clonotype with a few counts. TCRdb fed the 5' RACE reads into MiXCR, producing one record per CDR3 protein. The data contain about 890,000 distinct CDR3 sequences, more than 9% of them seen just once; the ten biggest clones take up 1.5% to 2%. Germline assignment: CDR1 LGHDT and CDR2 YNNKEL (reference sequence). Trimming took 0 bases from V and 2 from J, leaving 17 bases between them. The CDR3 is 18 amino acids. This same sample was also taken into another study, of yellow fever vaccine responses in identical twins.

The clonotype was recovered from a woman between 18 and 29 years old in good health. Sequencing used PBMCs. The chain joins TRBV3-1 to TRBJ2-1; tentatively, D is TRBD1 or TRBD2 (5 bases each). CDR3 in DNA: TGTGCCAGCAGCCAAGAAACCCCGGGACCGAATACCTACAATGAGCAGTTCTTC. It specifies CASSQETPGPNTYNEQFF.